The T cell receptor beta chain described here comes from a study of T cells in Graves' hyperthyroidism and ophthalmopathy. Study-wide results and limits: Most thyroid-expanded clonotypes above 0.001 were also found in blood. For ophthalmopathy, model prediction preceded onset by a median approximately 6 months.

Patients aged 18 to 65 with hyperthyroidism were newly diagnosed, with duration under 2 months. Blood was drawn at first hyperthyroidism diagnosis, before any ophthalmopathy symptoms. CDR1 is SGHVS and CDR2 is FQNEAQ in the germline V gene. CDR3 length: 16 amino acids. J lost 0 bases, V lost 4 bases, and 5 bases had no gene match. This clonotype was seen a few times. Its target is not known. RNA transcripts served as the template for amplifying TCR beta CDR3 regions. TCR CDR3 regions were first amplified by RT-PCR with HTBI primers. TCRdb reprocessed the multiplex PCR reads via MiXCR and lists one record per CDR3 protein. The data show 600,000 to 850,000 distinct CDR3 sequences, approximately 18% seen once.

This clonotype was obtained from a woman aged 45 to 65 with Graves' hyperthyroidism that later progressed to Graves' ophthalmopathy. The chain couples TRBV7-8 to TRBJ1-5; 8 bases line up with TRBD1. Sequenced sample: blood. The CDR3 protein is CASSSRDRYSNQPQHF. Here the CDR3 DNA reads TGTGCCAGCAGCTCAAGGGACAGGTATAGCAATCAGCCCCAGCATTTT.